The present TCR beta chain was sequenced within a study of T cells in Graves' hyperthyroidism and ophthalmopathy. Overall study findings and caveats: In the analysis, a 13 V-J model separated ophthalmopathy from stable hyperthyroidism. Most thyroid clonotypes that were expanded above 0.001 also turned up in blood.

The authors deemed Graves' hyperthyroidism stable absent ophthalmopathy progression within 18 months. RNA transcripts provided the source from which TCR beta CDR3 regions were amplified. First-round RT-PCR targeting the TCR CDR3 was performed with the HTBI primer set. From the multiplex PCR reads, TCRdb called clonotypes with MiXCR, one entry per CDR3 protein. The data hold 89,000 or so distinct CDR3 sequences, with roughly 40% observed a single time. This clonotype has at least ten counts. Antigen: not known. Germline CDR1 reads PRHDT; CDR2 reads FYEKMQ (reference sequence). The ends were cut back, 3 bases at V and 1 base at J, with 10 bases in the middle. The CDR3 contains 16 residues.

The J gene is TRBJ1-6, the V gene TRBV13; D gene uncertain. This receptor was taken from a woman younger than 45 with Graves' hyperthyroidism. Specimen: peripheral blood or thyroid tissue (not recorded which). The CDR3 bases are TGTGCCAGCAGCTTGAGCGGCCGTTCCTATAATTCACCCCTCCACTTT. It specifies CASSLSGRSYNSPLHF.